Listed below are T cell receptor beta chains from one sample, sequenced in a study of blood T cell repertoires in COVID-19. Method: immunoSEQ multiplex PCR; TCRdb's copy keeps in-frame clones and lacks some. The data show 250,000 to 350,000 clones, about 85% seen once. The source material was PBMCs or T cells enriched from blood (not recorded which). The receptor set was obtained from a woman aged 50 to 60 who had recovered from COVID-19. CDR3s include the opening cysteine and the closing phenylalanine or tryptophan. The D gene is left open where the match is weak. Size is stated for part of the rows, as once, few or many counts, or as a class when the clone is expanded.

TRBV19	NA	TRBJ1-1	NA	TGTGCCAGTAGTATAGATCAGGGTGAAGCTTTCTTT	CASSIDQGEAFF
TRBV4-2	NA	TRBJ1-4	NA	TGTGCCAGCAGCCATATAAGAACCGGAGCTAATGAAAAACTGTTTTTT	CASSHIRTGANEKLFF
TRBV5-1	NA	TRBJ2-5	TRBD2	TGCGCCAGCAGCCTTAGGACTAGCGGGGGCCAAGAGACCCAGTACTTC	CASSLRTSGGQETQYF
TRBV3-1/TRBV3-2	NA	TRBJ1-1	TRBD1	TGTGCCAGCAGCCAGGGACAGGCCGACACTGAAGCTTTCTTT	CASSQGQADTEAFF
TRBV19	NA	TRBJ2-1	TRBD2	TGTGCCAGTAAGGGACTAGCGACTCATGAGCAGTTCTTC	CASKGLATHEQFF
TRBV6-1	NA	TRBJ2-7	TRBD1	TGTGCCAGCAGTGAAGCGGGCAGGGGGCGAACCCCCTACGAGCAGTACTTC	CASSEAGRGRTPYEQYF
TRBV10-3	NA	TRBJ1-4	NA	TGTGCCATCAGTACGGGGGGGGAGGATGAAAAACTGTTTTTT	CAISTGGEDEKLFF
TRBV28	once	TRBJ2-1	TRBD1	TGTGCCAGCAGTTCCTATGGGACAGCTGACTACAATGAGCAGTTCTTC	CASSSYGTADYNEQFF
TRBV4-1	once	TRBJ1-2	TRBD1	TGCGCCAGTACGGGGACAGGGGCTCGTGGCTACACCTTC	CASTGTGARGYTF
TRBV19	NA	TRBJ1-4	NA	TGTGCCAGTAGTAAGCAAACTAATGAAAAACTGTTTTTT	CASSKQTNEKLFF
TRBV4-1	once	TRBJ2-2	NA	TGCGCCAGCAGCCAACTCTCTACCGGGGAGCTGTTTTTT	CASSQLSTGELFF
TRBV11-2	NA	TRBJ2-7	TRBD1	TGTGCCAGCAACATACCGGGACAGGGGAAAACCTACGAGCAGTACTTC	CASNIPGQGKTYEQYF
TRBV4-1	NA	TRBJ1-2	NA	TGCGCCAGCAGCCGGCCCGGGGAAGGCTATGGCTACACCTTC	CASSRPGEGYGYTF
TRBV7-2	once	TRBJ2-3	TRBD2	TGTGCCAGCAGCTCCAGCGGGAGAAGCACAGATACGCAGTATTTT	CASSSSGRSTDTQYF
TRBV29-1	NA	TRBJ1-1	NA	TGCAGCGTTGTGGGCCCCAAGGCTGAAGCTTTCTTT	CSVVGPKAEAFF
TRBV19	NA	TRBJ1-3	NA	TGTGCCAGTAGAAGACCGGGTTCTGGAAACACCATATATTTT	CASRRPGSGNTIYF
TRBV5-8	NA	TRBJ1-5	NA	TGTGCCAGCAGCTCCCATGGCTGGACTCCTAACTTCAATCAGCCCCAGCATTTT	CASSSHGWTPNFNQPQHF
TRBV7-8	NA	TRBJ1-6	NA	TGTGCCAGCAGCTCAAACAGGGCTGGTTCACCCCTCCACTTT	CASSSNRAGSPLHF
TRBV10-3	NA	TRBJ1-2	NA	TGTGCCATCAGTGATATCTCGGGGGAGCATGGCTACACCTTC	CAISDISGEHGYTF
TRBV11-2	NA	TRBJ1-2	NA	TGTGCCAGCAGCTACAGGGTTACTGACTATGGCTACACCTTC	CASSYRVTDYGYTF
TRBV2	NA	TRBJ1-4	NA	TGTGCCAGCCGCCTGGGGGGGAGTAATGAAAAACTGTTTTTT	CASRLGGSNEKLFF
TRBV18	NA	TRBJ1-5	NA	TGTGCCAGCTCACCAAGCGGGGGGCGAAGTCAGCCCCAGCATTTT	CASSPSGGRSQPQHF
TRBV7-2	NA	TRBJ2-5	NA	TGTGCCAGCAGACTAGGCGGGTCCCAAGAGACCCAGTACTTC	CASRLGGSQETQYF
TRBV29-1	NA	TRBJ2-7	TRBD1	TGCAGCGTTCGCCCCGGGACAGGGCCATACGAGCAGTACTTC	CSVRPGTGPYEQYF
TRBV6-5	NA	TRBJ1-4	NA	TGTGCCAGCAGTTACTCGAGCGCGTCGGGAGATGAAAAACTGTTTTTT	CASSYSSASGDEKLFF
TRBV30	NA	TRBJ2-3	NA	TGTGCCTGGAGACCCCCGGGACACCGCACAGATACGCAGTATTTT	CAWRPPGHRTDTQYF
TRBV19	few	TRBJ2-1	NA	TGTGCCAGTAGTATCGCTAAGGAGAACCATGAGCAGTTCTTC	CASSIAKENHEQFF
TRBV28	NA	TRBJ1-6	NA	TGTGCCAGCAATACGGGGTTACCTAGCAGGTCACCCCTCCACTTT	CASNTGLPSRSPLHF
TRBV7-9	NA	TRBJ2-5	NA	TGTGCCAGCAGCTCGGACTCCAGCCGGGAGACCCAGTACTTC	CASSSDSSRETQYF
TRBV5-1	NA	TRBJ1-1	NA	TGCGCCAGCAGTAGGCGGGGGGACACTGAAGCTTTCTTT	CASSRRGDTEAFF
TRBV6-5	once	TRBJ1-5	TRBD1	TGTGCCAGCAGTTCACCGACAGGGTCACAGCCCCAGCATTTT	CASSSPTGSQPQHF
TRBV2	NA	TRBJ1-6	NA	TGTGCCAGCAGTCCAGATCCTAATTCACCCCTCCACTTT	CASSPDPNSPLHF
TRBV4-1	NA	TRBJ1-4	NA	TGCGCCAGCAGCCAAGTTTTTGTACGGAGTTATGAAAAACTGTTTTTT	CASSQVFVRSYEKLFF
TRBV29-1	once	TRBJ2-1	TRBD2	TGCAGCGTTGGGGGGGGTTTTGATGAGCAGTTCTTC	CSVGGGFDEQFF
TRBV7-2	few	TRBJ1-1	TRBD1	TGTGCCAGCAGCTTTAGACAGGGATACACTGAAGCTTTCTTT	CASSFRQGYTEAFF
TRBV18	NA	TRBJ1-2	TRBD1	TGTGCCAGCTCACCGGGACAGAACTATGGCTACACCTTC	CASSPGQNYGYTF
TRBV19	NA	TRBJ2-1	NA	TGTGCCAGTACCCACGGTAGTATATACAATGAGCAGTTCTTC	CASTHGSIYNEQFF
TRBV6-5	NA	TRBJ2-1	NA	TGTGCCAGCAGGGATCACAGGAGCTCCTACAATGAGCAGTTCTTC	CASRDHRSSYNEQFF
TRBV29-1	NA	TRBJ1-2	TRBD1	TGCAGCGTTGACCCGACAGGGGGCGGAGAAGGCTACACCTTC	CSVDPTGGGEGYTF
TRBV28	NA	TRBJ1-4	NA	TGTGCCAGCAGTTTACAGCAGGGCTTTAATGAAAAACTGTTTTTT	CASSLQQGFNEKLFF
TRBV15	NA	TRBJ1-1	NA	TGTGCCACCAGCGCGGGACGGCATGAGAACACTGAAGCTTTCTTT	CATSAGRHENTEAFF
TRBV11-2	NA	TRBJ2-1	TRBD1	TGTGCCAGCAGCTCCACAGGGGGCTCGTACAATGAGCAGTTCTTC	CASSSTGGSYNEQFF
TRBV5-1	NA	TRBJ1-4	NA	TGCGCCAGCAGCCCGGACTGGGTATTAGATGCTGAAAAACTGTTTTTT	CASSPDWVLDAEKLFF
TRBV7-2	few	TRBJ1-3	NA	TGTGCCAGCAGCTTATCTTTCCAGTCCAATGGAAACACCATATATTTT	CASSLSFQSNGNTIYF
TRBV18	NA	TRBJ1-3	TRBD1	TGTGCCAGCTCACCGTCGACAGGGAGCTCTGGAAACACCATATATTTT	CASSPSTGSSGNTIYF
TRBV20-1	NA	TRBJ1-6	TRBD1	TGCAGTGCTAGTCCTGTAGACAGGGCCATAAATTCACCCCTCCACTTT	CSASPVDRAINSPLHF
TRBV6-5	once	TRBJ2-7	TRBD2	TGTGCCAGCGGGGGACTAGCGGGGGCCTACGAGCAGTACTTC	CASGGLAGAYEQYF
TRBV4-2	NA	TRBJ2-3	NA	TGTGCCAGCAGCCAAGGTAGTTCAGATACGCAGTATTTT	CASSQGSSDTQYF
TRBV7-9	NA	TRBJ1-3	NA	TGTGCCAGCAGCTTATTCCGGTCCTTCTCTGGAAACACCATATATTTT	CASSLFRSFSGNTIYF
TRBV29-1	NA	TRBJ2-7	TRBD2	TGCAGCGCCGTTATAGCGGGAGCAAGCTACGAGCAGTACTTC	CSAVIAGASYEQYF
TRBV7-2	NA	TRBJ1-5	NA	TGTGCCAGCAGCCCTACTGGGGGCGTCTATCGGCCCCAGCATTTT	CASSPTGGVYRPQHF
TRBV7-2	NA	TRBJ2-2	TRBD2	TGTGCCAGCAGCTCAAACGGGGGGTCGAACACCGGGGAGCTGTTTTTT	CASSSNGGSNTGELFF
TRBV27	NA	TRBJ1-2	TRBD1	TGTGCCACCCAGAAAGTACAGGGGACCAACTATGGCTACACCTTC	CATQKVQGTNYGYTF
TRBV5-1	NA	TRBJ2-1	TRBD1	TGCGCCAGCCAAGGACAGGGCGATGAGCAGTTCTTC	CASQGQGDEQFF
TRBV7-2	NA	TRBJ1-2	NA	TGTGCCAGCAGCTCGGGGAATAACTATGGCTACACCTTC	CASSSGNNYGYTF
TRBV7-2	NA	TRBJ2-3	TRBD2	TGTGCCAGCAGCTTAGTCGGGACTAGCGGGAGTAAGGATACGCAGTATTTT	CASSLVGTSGSKDTQYF
TRBV12-3/TRBV12-4	NA	TRBJ1-2	NA	TGTGCCAGCAGATCCGACAGCGACTATGGCTACACCTTC	CASRSDSDYGYTF
TRBV7-8	NA	TRBJ2-7	TRBD1	TGTGCCAGCAGTCCCGGGGCAGGGGGCTACGAGCAGTACTTC	CASSPGAGGYEQYF
TRBV6-5	once	TRBJ1-3	NA	TGTGCCAGCAGTCCCGACAGGTGCTCTGGAAACACCATATATTTT	CASSPDRCSGNTIYF